This T cell receptor beta chain was obtained from a study of T cell repertoires in cytomegalovirus infection. This clonotype has just a few counts. The antigen remains undetermined. TCRdb reprocessed the reads via MiXCR and lists one record per CDR3 protein. Seen here are about 830,000 distinct CDR3 sequences, approximately 32% observed once, and the top ten hold roughly an eighth. The V and J ends lost 9 bases and 6 bases, in that order; junction bases with no gene match: 14. The CDR3 consists of 16 residues. Germline CDR1 KGHDR, CDR2 SFDVKD. The receptor comes from a human donor in good health (CMV status not recorded). Some clones in this sample may be carry-over from other donors' samples. The material sequenced was cultured CD8+ T cells from PBMCs, taken from culture after CMV antigen stimulation. This rearrangement joins TRBV24-1 to TRBJ1-5; 9 nucleotides line up with TRBD1. The CDR3 sequence is CATPCRGQGICQPQHF. DNA of the CDR3: TGTGCCACCCCCTGTAGGGGACAGGGTATTTGTCAGCCCCAGCATTTT.